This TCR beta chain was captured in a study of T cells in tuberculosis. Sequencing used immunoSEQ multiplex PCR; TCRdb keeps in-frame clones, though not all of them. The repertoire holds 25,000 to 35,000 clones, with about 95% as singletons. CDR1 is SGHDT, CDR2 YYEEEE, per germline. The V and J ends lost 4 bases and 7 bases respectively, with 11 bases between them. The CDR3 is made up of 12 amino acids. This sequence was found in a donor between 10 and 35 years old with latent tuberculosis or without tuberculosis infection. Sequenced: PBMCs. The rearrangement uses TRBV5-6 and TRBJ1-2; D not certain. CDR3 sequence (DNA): TGTGCCAGCAGCAGTTCCCCAGGTGGCTACACCTTC. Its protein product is CASSSSPGGYTF.